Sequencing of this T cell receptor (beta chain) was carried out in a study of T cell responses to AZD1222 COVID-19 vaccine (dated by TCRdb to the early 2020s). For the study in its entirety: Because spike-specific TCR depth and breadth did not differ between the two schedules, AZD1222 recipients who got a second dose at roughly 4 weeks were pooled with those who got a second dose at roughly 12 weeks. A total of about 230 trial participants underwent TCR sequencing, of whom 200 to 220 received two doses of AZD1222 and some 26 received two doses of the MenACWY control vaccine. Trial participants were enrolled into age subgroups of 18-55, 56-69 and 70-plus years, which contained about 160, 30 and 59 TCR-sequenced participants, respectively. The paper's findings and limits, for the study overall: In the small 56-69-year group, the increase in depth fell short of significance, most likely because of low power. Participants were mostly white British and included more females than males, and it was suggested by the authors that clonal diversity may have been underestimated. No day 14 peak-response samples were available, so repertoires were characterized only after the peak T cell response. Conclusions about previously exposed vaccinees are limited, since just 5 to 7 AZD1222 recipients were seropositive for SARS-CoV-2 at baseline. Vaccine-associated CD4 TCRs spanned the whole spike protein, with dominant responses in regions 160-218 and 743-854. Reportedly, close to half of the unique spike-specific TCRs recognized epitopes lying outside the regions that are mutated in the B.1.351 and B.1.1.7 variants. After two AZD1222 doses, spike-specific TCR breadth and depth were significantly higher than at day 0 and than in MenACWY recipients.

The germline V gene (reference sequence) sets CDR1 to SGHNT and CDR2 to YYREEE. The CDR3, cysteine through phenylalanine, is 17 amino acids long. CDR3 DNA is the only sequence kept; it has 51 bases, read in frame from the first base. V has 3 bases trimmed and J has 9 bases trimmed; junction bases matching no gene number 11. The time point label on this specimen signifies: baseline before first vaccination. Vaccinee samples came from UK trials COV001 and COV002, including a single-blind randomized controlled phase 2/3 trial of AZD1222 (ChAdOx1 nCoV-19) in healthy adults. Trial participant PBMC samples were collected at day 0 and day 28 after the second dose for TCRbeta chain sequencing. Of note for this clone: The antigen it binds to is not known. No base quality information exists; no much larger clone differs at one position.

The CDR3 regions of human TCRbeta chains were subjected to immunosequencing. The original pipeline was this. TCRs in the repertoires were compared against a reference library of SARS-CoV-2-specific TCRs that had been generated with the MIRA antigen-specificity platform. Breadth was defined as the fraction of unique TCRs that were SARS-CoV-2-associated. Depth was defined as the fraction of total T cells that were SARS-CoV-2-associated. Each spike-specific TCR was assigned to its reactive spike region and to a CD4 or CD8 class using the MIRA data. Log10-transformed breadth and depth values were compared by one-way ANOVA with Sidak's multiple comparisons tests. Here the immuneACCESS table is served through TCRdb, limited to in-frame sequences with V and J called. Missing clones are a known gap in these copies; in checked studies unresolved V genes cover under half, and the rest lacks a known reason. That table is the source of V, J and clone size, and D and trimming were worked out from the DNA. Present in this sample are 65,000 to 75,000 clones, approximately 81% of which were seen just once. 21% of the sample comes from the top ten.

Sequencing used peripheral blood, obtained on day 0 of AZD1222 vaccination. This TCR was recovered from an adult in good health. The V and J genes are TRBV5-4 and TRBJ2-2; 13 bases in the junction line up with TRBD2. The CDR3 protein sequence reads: CASSSPTSGRTERELFF. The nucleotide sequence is TGTGCCAGCAGCTCGCCGACTAGCGGGAGGACCGAAAGGGAGCTGTTTTTT. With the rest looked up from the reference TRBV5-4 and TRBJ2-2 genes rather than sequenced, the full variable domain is ETGVTQSPTHLIKTRGQQVTLRCSSQSGHNTVSWYQQALGQGPQFIFQYYREEENGRGNFPPRFSGLQFPNYSSELNVNALELDDSALYLCASSSPTSGRTERELFFGEGSRLTVL.